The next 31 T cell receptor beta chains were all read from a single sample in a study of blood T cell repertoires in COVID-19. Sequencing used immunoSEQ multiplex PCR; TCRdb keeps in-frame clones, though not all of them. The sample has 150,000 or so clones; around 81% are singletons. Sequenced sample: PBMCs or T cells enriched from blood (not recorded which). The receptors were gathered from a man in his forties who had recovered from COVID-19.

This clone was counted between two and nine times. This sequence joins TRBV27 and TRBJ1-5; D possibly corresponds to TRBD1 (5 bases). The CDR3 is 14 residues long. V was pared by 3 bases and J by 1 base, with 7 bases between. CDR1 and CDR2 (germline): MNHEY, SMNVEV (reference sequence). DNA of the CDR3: TGTGCCAGCAGTTTCCAGGGAAGCAATCAGCCCCAGCATTTT. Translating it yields CASSFQGSNQPQHF.

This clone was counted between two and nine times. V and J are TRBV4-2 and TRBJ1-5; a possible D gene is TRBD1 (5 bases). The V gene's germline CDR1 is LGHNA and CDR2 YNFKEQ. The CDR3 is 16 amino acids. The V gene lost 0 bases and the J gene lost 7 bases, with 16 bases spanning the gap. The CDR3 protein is CASSQDWGGVSQPQHF. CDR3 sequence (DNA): TGTGCCAGCAGCCAAGATTGGGGGGGGGTATCCCAGCCCCAGCATTTT.

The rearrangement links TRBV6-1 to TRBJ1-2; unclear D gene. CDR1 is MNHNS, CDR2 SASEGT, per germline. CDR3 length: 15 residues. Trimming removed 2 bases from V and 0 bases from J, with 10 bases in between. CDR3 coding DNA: TGTGCCAGCAGTGAATATCAGTATACTAACTATGGCTACACCTTC. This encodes CASSEYQYTNYGYTF.

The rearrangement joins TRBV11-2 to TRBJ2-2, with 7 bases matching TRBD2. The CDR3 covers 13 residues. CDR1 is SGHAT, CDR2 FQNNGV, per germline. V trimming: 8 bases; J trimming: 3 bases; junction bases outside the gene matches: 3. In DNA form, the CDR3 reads TGTGCCAGCGGGACTACCCACACCGGGGAGCTGTTTTTT. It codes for CASGTTHTGELFF.

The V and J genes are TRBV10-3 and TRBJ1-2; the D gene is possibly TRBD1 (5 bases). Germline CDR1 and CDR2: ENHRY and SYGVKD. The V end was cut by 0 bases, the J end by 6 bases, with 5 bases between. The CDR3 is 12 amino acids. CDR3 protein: CAISESGDGYTF. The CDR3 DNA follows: TGTGCCATCAGTGAGTCAGGGGATGGCTACACCTTC.

This CDR3 is CASSFGTVTSGNTIYF. The CDR3 nucleotides are TGTGCCAGCAGTTTCGGGACAGTGACCTCTGGAAACACCATATATTTT. V is TRBV2 and J is TRBJ1-3; 7 nucleotides line up with TRBD1. The J segment lost 0 bases and the V segment lost 5 bases, leaving 7 bases of the junction unmatched. The CDR3 consists of 16 residues. The germline CDR1 and CDR2 sequences are SNHLY and FYNNEI.

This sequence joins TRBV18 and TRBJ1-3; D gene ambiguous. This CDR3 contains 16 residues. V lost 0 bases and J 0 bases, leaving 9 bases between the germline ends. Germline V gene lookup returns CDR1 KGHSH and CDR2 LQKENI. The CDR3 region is CASSPPALPSGNTIYF. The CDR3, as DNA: TGTGCCAGCTCACCACCGGCCCTTCCCTCTGGAAACACCATATATTTT.

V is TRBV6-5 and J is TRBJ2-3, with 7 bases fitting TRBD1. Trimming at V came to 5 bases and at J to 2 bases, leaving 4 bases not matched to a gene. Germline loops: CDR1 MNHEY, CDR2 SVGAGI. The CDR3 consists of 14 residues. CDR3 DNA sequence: TGTGCCAGCAGTCGGGACAGCAACACAGATACGCAGTATTTT. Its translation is CASSRDSNTDTQYF.

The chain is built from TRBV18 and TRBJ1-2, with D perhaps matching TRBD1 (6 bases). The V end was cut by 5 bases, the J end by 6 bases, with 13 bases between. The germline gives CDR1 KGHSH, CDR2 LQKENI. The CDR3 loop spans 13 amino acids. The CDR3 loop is CASSGSNRDGYTF. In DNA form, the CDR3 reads TGTGCCAGCTCAGGGTCGAACAGGGATGGCTACACCTTC.

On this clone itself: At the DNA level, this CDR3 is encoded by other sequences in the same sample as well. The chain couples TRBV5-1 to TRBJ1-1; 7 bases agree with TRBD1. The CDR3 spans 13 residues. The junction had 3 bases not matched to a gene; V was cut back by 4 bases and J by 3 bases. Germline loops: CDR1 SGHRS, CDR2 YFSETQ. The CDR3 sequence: CASSSQGDTEAFF. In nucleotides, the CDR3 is TGCGCCAGCAGCAGTCAGGGGGACACTGAAGCTTTCTTT. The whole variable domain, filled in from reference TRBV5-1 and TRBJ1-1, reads KAGVTQTPRYLIKTRGQQVTLSCSPISGHRSVSWYQQTPGQGLQFLFEYFSETQRNKGNFPGRFSGRQFSNSRSEMNVSTLELGDSALYLCASSSQGDTEAFFGQGTRLTVV.

The CDR3 DNA reads TGTGCCAGCAGCCGCGGCGCAGGGTCGAACACTGAAGCTTTCTTT. Amino acids: CASSRGAGSNTEAFF. The chain is built from TRBV7-9 and TRBJ1-1; a weak D match, TRBD1 (5 bases). The CDR3 contains 15 residues. Germline V gene lookup returns CDR1 SEHNR and CDR2 FQNEAQ (reference sequence). V was shortened by 5 bases and J by 1 base, with 14 bases between the two germline ends.

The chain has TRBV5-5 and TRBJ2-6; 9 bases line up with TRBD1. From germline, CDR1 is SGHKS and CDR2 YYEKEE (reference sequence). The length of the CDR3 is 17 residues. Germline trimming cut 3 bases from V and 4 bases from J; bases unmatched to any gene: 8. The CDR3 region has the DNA TGTGCCAGCAGCTATCAGGACAGGGGCACCGGGGCCAACGTCCTGACTTTC. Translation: CASSYQDRGTGANVLTF.

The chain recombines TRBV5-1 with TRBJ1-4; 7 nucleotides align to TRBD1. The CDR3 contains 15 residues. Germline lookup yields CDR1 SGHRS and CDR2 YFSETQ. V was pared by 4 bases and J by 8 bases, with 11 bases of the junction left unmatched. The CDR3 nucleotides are TGCGCCAGCAGCCGGACTACAGGGGCAGGAGAAAAACTGTTTTTT. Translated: CASSRTTGAGEKLFF.

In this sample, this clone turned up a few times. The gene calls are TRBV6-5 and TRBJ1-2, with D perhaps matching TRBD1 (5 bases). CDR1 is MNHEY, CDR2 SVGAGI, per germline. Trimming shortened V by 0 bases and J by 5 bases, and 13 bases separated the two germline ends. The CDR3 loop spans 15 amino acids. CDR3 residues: CASSYSSRGLYGYTF. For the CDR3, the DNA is TGTGCCAGCAGTTACTCTAGCCGGGGGTTATATGGCTACACCTTC.

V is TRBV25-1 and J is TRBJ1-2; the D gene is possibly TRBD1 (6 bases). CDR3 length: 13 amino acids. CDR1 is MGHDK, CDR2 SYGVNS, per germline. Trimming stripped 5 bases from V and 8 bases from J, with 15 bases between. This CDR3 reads CASSKFRGLGYTF. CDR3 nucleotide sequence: TGTGCCAGCAGTAAATTCAGGGGCTTGGGCTACACCTTC.

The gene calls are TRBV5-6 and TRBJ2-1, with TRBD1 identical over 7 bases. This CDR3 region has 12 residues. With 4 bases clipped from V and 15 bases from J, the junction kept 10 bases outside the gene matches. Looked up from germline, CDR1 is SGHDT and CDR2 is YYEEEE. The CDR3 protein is CASSRDRVLWFF. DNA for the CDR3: TGTGCCAGCAGCCGAGACAGGGTCTTGTGGTTCTTC.

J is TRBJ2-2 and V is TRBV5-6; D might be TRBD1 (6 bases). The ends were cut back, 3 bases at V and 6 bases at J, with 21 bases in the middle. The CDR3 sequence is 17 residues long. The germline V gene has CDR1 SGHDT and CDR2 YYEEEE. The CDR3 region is CASSSSLINRVPGELFF. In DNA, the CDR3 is TGTGCCAGCAGCTCCAGCCTCATAAACAGGGTCCCCGGGGAGCTGTTTTTT.

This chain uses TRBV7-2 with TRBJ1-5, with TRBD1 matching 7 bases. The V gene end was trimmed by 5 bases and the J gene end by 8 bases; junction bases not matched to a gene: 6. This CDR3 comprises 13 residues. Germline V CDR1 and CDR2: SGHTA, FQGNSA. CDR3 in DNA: TGTGCCAGCAGCACAGGGGCTTCTAAGCCCCAGCATTTT. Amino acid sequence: CASSTGASKPQHF.

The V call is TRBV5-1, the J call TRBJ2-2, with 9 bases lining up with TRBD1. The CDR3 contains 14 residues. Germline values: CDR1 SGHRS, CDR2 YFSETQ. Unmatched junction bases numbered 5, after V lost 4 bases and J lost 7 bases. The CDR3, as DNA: TGCGCCAGCAGCATACAGGGGGCCAACGGGGAGCTGTTTTTT. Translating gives CASSIQGANGELFF.

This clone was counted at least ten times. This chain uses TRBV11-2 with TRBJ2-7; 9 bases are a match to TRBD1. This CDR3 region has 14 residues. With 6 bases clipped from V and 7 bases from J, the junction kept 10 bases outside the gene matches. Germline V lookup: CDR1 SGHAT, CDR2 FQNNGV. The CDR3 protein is CASSYGDRASEQYF. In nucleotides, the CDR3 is TGTGCCAGCAGTTACGGGGACAGGGCCAGTGAGCAGTACTTC.

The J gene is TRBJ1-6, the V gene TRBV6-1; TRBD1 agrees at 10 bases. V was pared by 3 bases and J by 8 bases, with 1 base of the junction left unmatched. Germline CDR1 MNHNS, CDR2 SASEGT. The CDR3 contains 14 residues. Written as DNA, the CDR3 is TGTGCCAGCAGTGAGGACAGGGGGGATTCACCCCTCCACTTT. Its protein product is CASSEDRGDSPLHF.

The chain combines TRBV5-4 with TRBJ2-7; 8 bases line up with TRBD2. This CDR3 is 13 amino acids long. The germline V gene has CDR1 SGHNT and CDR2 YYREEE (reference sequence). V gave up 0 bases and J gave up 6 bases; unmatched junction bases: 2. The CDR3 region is CASSLGRGGEQYV. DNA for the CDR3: TGTGCCAGCAGCTTGGGCCGGGGGGGCGAGCAGTACGTC.

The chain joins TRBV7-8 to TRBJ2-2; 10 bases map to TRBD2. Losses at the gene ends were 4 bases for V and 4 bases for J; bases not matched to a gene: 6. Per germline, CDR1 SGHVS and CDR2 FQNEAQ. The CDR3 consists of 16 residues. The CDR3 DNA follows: TGTGCCAGCAGCTCCCGGACTAGCGGAAGCACCGGGGAGCTGTTTTTT. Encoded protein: CASSSRTSGSTGELFF.

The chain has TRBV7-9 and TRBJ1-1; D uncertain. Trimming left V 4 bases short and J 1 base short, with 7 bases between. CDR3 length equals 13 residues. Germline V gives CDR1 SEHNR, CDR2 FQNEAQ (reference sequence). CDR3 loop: CASSSTENTEAFF. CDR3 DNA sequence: TGTGCCAGCAGCTCCACAGAGAACACTGAAGCTTTCTTT.

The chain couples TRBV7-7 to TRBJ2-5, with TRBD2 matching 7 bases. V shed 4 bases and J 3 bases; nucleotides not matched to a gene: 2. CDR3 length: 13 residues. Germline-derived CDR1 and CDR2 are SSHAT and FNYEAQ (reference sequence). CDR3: CASSSGLKETQYF. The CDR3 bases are TGTGCCAGCAGCTCGGGACTAAAAGAGACCCAGTACTTC.

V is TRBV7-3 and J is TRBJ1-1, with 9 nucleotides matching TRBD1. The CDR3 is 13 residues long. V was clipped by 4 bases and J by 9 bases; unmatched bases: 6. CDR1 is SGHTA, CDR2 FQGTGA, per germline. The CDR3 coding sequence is TGTGCCAGCAGCTCTAACACAGGGGGCCAAGCTTTCTTT. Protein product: CASSSNTGGQAFF.

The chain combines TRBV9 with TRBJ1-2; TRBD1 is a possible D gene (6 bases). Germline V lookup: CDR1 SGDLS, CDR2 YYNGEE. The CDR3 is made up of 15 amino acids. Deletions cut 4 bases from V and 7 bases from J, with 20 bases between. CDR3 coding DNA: TGTGCCAGCAGCTCCCGGGTCGGGGACAAGAGTGGCTACACCTTC. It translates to CASSSRVGDKSGYTF.

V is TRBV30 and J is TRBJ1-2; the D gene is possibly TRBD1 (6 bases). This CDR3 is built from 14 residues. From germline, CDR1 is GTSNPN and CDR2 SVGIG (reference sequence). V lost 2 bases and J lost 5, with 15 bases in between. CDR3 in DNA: TGTGCCTGGAGTTCCCAGGGGACCCGGTATGGCTACACCTTC. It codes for CAWSSQGTRYGYTF.

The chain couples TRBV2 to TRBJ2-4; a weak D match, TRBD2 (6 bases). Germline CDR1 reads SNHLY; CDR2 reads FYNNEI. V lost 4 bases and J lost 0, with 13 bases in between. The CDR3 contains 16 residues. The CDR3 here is CASSARGWLAKNIQYF. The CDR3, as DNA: TGTGCCAGCAGTGCTCGGGGGTGGTTAGCCAAAAACATTCAGTACTTC.

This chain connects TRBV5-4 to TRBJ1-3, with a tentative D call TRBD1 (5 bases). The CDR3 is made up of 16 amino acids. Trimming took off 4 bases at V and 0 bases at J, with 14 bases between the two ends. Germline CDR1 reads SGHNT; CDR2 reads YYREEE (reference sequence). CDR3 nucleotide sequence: TGTGCCAGCAGCCCCCGCGGGACTGCCTCTGGAAACACCATATATTTT. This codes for CASSPRGTASGNTIYF.

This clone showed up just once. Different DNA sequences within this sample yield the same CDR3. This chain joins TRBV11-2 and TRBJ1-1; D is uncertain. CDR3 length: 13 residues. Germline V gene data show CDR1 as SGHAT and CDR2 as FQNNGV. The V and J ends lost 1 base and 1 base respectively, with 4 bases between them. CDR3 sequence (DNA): TGTGCCAGCAGCTTAGGGCAGAACACTGAAGCTTTCTTT. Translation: CASSLGQNTEAFF.